The rows below give T cell receptor beta chains drawn from one sample of a study of blood T cells in healthy people across ages. One entry per CDR3 protein results from TCRdb running MiXCR on the 5' RACE reads. Among about 800,000 distinct CDR3 sequences listed, 58% were seen once. Material: blood. The receptors shown here come from a man aged 25 to 40 in good health. The CDR3 runs from the conserved cysteine through the conserved F or W. Fields, in order: V gene, CDR3 length, J gene, clone size, D gene, CDR3 DNA, CDR3 protein. A D gene is named only where the DNA matches it firmly. A row's size may be missing; if present it is once, few, many or a size class.

V gene: TRBV7-2
CDR3 length: 13
J gene: TRBJ2-7
clone size: few
D gene: TRBD2
CDR3 DNA: TGTGCCAGCAGCTCCCGACTAGCGGACGAGCAGTACTTC
CDR3 protein: CASSSRLADEQYF

V gene: TRBV6-2/TRBV6-3
CDR3 length: 16
J gene: TRBJ2-2
clone size: few
D gene: .
CDR3 DNA: TGTGCCAGCAGTTACTACCACCCACAGGGAGCCGGGGAGCTGTTTTTT
CDR3 protein: CASSYYHPQGAGELFF

V gene: TRBV29-1
CDR3 length: 15
J gene: TRBJ2-7
clone size: few
D gene: TRBD2
CDR3 DNA: TGCAGCGTTCTGTCGGACCCGGGGGGAAACTACGAGCAGTACTTC
CDR3 protein: CSVLSDPGGNYEQYF

V gene: TRBV12-3/TRBV12-4
CDR3 length: 13
J gene: TRBJ2-5
clone size: few
D gene: TRBD1
CDR3 DNA: TGTGCCAGCTCACCAGGGGGTCTAGAGACCCAGTACTTC
CDR3 protein: CASSPGGLETQYF

V gene: TRBV6-1
CDR3 length: 13
J gene: TRBJ1-2
clone size: once
D gene: .
CDR3 DNA: TGTGCCAGCAGTGATAGAACATCTGGTGGCTACACCTTC
CDR3 protein: CASSDRTSGGYTF

V gene: TRBV12-3/TRBV12-4
CDR3 length: 13
J gene: TRBJ1-1
clone size: once
D gene: .
CDR3 DNA: TGTGCCAGCAGCCCAAACGCGGCTGGGACGGCTTTCTTT
CDR3 protein: CASSPNAAGTAFF

V gene: TRBV29-1
CDR3 length: 16
J gene: TRBJ2-7
clone size: .
D gene: TRBD2
CDR3 DNA: TGCAGCGTTGGAGCGGGGTCCGTTTTAGGCTACAATGAGCAGTACTTC
CDR3 protein: CSVGAGSVLGYNEQYF

V gene: TRBV3-1
CDR3 length: 15
J gene: TRBJ2-2
clone size: .
D gene: TRBD2
CDR3 DNA: TGTGCCAGCCTACTAGCGGGAGGACACACCGGGGAGCTGTTTTTT
CDR3 protein: CASLLAGGHTGELFF

V gene: TRBV10-3
CDR3 length: 14
J gene: TRBJ2-7
clone size: .
D gene: .
CDR3 DNA: TGTGCCATCAGTGACGATGGGGGGCTGGACGAGCAGTACTTC
CDR3 protein: CAISDDGGLDEQYF

V gene: TRBV20-1
CDR3 length: 16
J gene: TRBJ2-5
clone size: .
D gene: TRBD2
CDR3 DNA: TGCAGTGCTAGACCGTGGGCTAGCGGGAGGCGAGAGACCCAGTACTTC
CDR3 protein: CSARPWASGRRETQYF

V gene: TRBV7-2
CDR3 length: 14
J gene: TRBJ2-5
clone size: .
D gene: TRBD2
CDR3 DNA: TGTGCCAGCAGCATACTAGCGGACAAAGAGACCCAGTACTTC
CDR3 protein: CASSILADKETQYF

V gene: TRBV12-3/TRBV12-4
CDR3 length: 12
J gene: TRBJ2-7
clone size: many
D gene: .
CDR3 DNA: TGTGCCAGCAGTTTGGTAGGACGAGGGCAGTACTTC
CDR3 protein: CASSLVGRGQYF

V gene: TRBV28
CDR3 length: 11
J gene: TRBJ1-2
clone size: .
D gene: .
CDR3 DNA: TGTGCCAGCAGGAGTGTATGGGGCTACACCTTC
CDR3 protein: CASRSVWGYTF

V gene: TRBV7-2
CDR3 length: 13
J gene: TRBJ2-7
clone size: once
D gene: .
CDR3 DNA: TGTGCCAACAGCACCACGACCGTGGACGAGCAGTACTTC
CDR3 protein: CANSTTTVDEQYF

V gene: TRBV6-2/TRBV6-3
CDR3 length: 13
J gene: TRBJ2-1
clone size: .
D gene: .
CDR3 DNA: TGTGCCAGCAGTGGAAACAGCAGAAATGAGCAGTTCTTC
CDR3 protein: CASSGNSRNEQFF

V gene: TRBV7-2
CDR3 length: 14
J gene: TRBJ2-3
clone size: few
D gene: .
CDR3 DNA: TGTGCCAGCAGCTTAGCCCGGGTTTCAGATACGCAGTATTTT
CDR3 protein: CASSLARVSDTQYF

V gene: TRBV19
CDR3 length: 12
J gene: TRBJ1-1
clone size: .
D gene: .
CDR3 DNA: TGTGCCAGTAGACCTCCCAAAGATGAAGCTTTCTTT
CDR3 protein: CASRPPKDEAFF

V gene: TRBV12-3/TRBV12-4
CDR3 length: 14
J gene: TRBJ2-3
clone size: .
D gene: .
CDR3 DNA: TGTGCCAGCAGACGGGGGGCACACACAGATACGCAGTATTTT
CDR3 protein: CASRRGAHTDTQYF

V gene: TRBV30
CDR3 length: 13
J gene: TRBJ1-2
clone size: .
D gene: .
CDR3 DNA: TGTGCCTGGAGGAATACAGCAGGCTATGGCTACACCTTC
CDR3 protein: CAWRNTAGYGYTF

V gene: TRBV9
CDR3 length: 15
J gene: TRBJ1-1
clone size: .
D gene: .
CDR3 DNA: TGTGCCAGCAGCGTAGACGGGTCCTTGAGCACTGAAGCTTTCTTT
CDR3 protein: CASSVDGSLSTEAFF

V gene: TRBV5-4
CDR3 length: 12
J gene: TRBJ2-7
clone size: .
D gene: .
CDR3 DNA: TGTGCCAGCAGCCTCGTCGGAAAGGAGCAGTACTTC
CDR3 protein: CASSLVGKEQYF

V gene: TRBV9
CDR3 length: 13
J gene: TRBJ2-5
clone size: .
D gene: .
CDR3 DNA: TGTGCCAGCACCCGGGGTGTGGAAGAGACCCAGTACTTC
CDR3 protein: CASTRGVEETQYF

V gene: TRBV6-6
CDR3 length: 13
J gene: TRBJ2-7
clone size: .
D gene: .
CDR3 DNA: TGTGCCAGCAGTGTACAGGAATCCTACGAGCAGTACTTC
CDR3 protein: CASSVQESYEQYF

V gene: TRBV5-5
CDR3 length: 16
J gene: TRBJ2-1
clone size: .
D gene: .
CDR3 DNA: TGTGCCAGCAGCTTAGGTAGAATGAGCTCCTACAATGAGCAGTTCTTC
CDR3 protein: CASSLGRMSSYNEQFF

V gene: TRBV10-3
CDR3 length: 13
J gene: TRBJ1-1
clone size: .
D gene: TRBD1
CDR3 DNA: TGTGCCACCCATACAGGGGGCAGGACTGAAGCTTTCTTT
CDR3 protein: CATHTGGRTEAFF

V gene: TRBV3-1
CDR3 length: 15
J gene: TRBJ1-5
clone size: once
D gene: .
CDR3 DNA: TGTGCCAGCAGCCGAGATGCGACAGGTAATCAGCCCCAGCATTTT
CDR3 protein: CASSRDATGNQPQHF

V gene: TRBV6-1
CDR3 length: 17
J gene: TRBJ2-3
clone size: .
D gene: .
CDR3 DNA: TGTGCCAGCAGCCGGTTGGGTGGGAGTCCGGGCACAGATACGCAGTATTTT
CDR3 protein: CASSRLGGSPGTDTQYF

V gene: TRBV5-1
CDR3 length: 15
J gene: TRBJ1-1
clone size: .
D gene: .
CDR3 DNA: TGCGCCAGCAGCGGGGGACACAGAATGAACACTGAAGCTTTCTTT
CDR3 protein: CASSGGHRMNTEAFF

V gene: TRBV20-1
CDR3 length: 13
J gene: TRBJ2-5
clone size: .
D gene: .
CDR3 DNA: TGCAGTGCTCTGCAGGTTCTACAAGAGACCCAGTACTTC
CDR3 protein: CSALQVLQETQYF

V gene: TRBV5-1
CDR3 length: 15
J gene: TRBJ1-1
clone size: .
D gene: .
CDR3 DNA: TGCGCCAGCAGCTGGGGAAGGCAGGCGGGCACTGAAGCTTTCTTT
CDR3 protein: CASSWGRQAGTEAFF

V gene: TRBV20-1
CDR3 length: 17
J gene: TRBJ2-1
clone size: .
D gene: .
CDR3 DNA: TGCAGTGCTAGAGATCGAGAGGATATCAGGGTCTACAATGAGCAGTTCTTC
CDR3 protein: CSARDREDIRVYNEQFF

V gene: TRBV7-2
CDR3 length: 13
J gene: TRBJ2-1
clone size: .
D gene: .
CDR3 DNA: TGTGCCAGCAGCTCGAGCGGTACCCATGAGCAGTTCTTC
CDR3 protein: CASSSSGTHEQFF

V gene: TRBV7-2
CDR3 length: 14
J gene: TRBJ2-5
clone size: many
D gene: .
CDR3 DNA: TGTGCCAGCAGCCAGCCCTGGGACGGGGAGACCCAGTACTTC
CDR3 protein: CASSQPWDGETQYF

V gene: TRBV20-1
CDR3 length: 12
J gene: TRBJ2-3
clone size: .
D gene: .
CDR3 DNA: TGCAGTGCTAGCGGGGGTAGTGATACGCAGTATTTT
CDR3 protein: CSASGGSDTQYF

V gene: TRBV7-2
CDR3 length: 14
J gene: TRBJ1-2
clone size: .
D gene: .
CDR3 DNA: TGTGCCAGCAGCTTAGAAGGGCCTAACTATGGCTACACCTTC
CDR3 protein: CASSLEGPNYGYTF

V gene: TRBV2
CDR3 length: 13
J gene: TRBJ2-5
clone size: .
D gene: .
CDR3 DNA: TGTGCCAGCAGTGAAGGGAACAAGGAGACCCAGTACTTC
CDR3 protein: CASSEGNKETQYF

V gene: TRBV20-1
CDR3 length: 14
J gene: TRBJ1-2
clone size: many
D gene: .
CDR3 DNA: TGCAGTGCTAGGCTTCTAGACGGCCCAAGAGGCTACACCTTC
CDR3 protein: CSARLLDGPRGYTF

V gene: TRBV5-1
CDR3 length: 15
J gene: TRBJ2-1
clone size: .
D gene: TRBD2
CDR3 DNA: TGCGCCAGCAGGCCGGGACTAGTGCGGGACAATGAGCAGTTCTTC
CDR3 protein: CASRPGLVRDNEQFF

V gene: TRBV15
CDR3 length: 13
J gene: TRBJ2-3
clone size: .
D gene: .
CDR3 DNA: TGTGCCATCAGCAGAGAGCTTACTTATACGCAGTATTTT
CDR3 protein: CAISRELTYTQYF

V gene: TRBV6-5
CDR3 length: 12
J gene: TRBJ2-3
clone size: .
D gene: TRBD2
CDR3 DNA: TGTGCCAGCAGTACGTATGCGGGGGCGCAGTATTTT
CDR3 protein: CASSTYAGAQYF

V gene: TRBV7-9
CDR3 length: 18
J gene: TRBJ1-2
clone size: .
D gene: TRBD1
CDR3 DNA: TGTGCCAGCAGCTTTAGGGGTGGCCCCGGGACAGTCAGAGGCGGCTACACCTTC
CDR3 protein: CASSFRGGPGTVRGGYTF

V gene: TRBV12-3/TRBV12-4
CDR3 length: 14
J gene: TRBJ1-6
clone size: .
D gene: .
CDR3 DNA: TGTGCCAGCAGTTTGGGGCAGGGTTATTCACCCCTCCACTTT
CDR3 protein: CASSLGQGYSPLHF

V gene: TRBV7-2
CDR3 length: 15
J gene: TRBJ1-5
clone size: .
D gene: .
CDR3 DNA: TGTGCCAGCAGCCTAGACGGAACCCGCAATCAGCCCCAGCATTTT
CDR3 protein: CASSLDGTRNQPQHF

V gene: TRBV6-5
CDR3 length: 12
J gene: TRBJ1-2
clone size: few
D gene: .
CDR3 DNA: TGTGCCAGCACGGACAGTGGCTATGGCTACACCTTC
CDR3 protein: CASTDSGYGYTF

V gene: TRBV20-1
CDR3 length: 14
J gene: TRBJ2-1
clone size: .
D gene: .
CDR3 DNA: TGCAGTGCTATCCCACCGCTCTCCTACAATGAGCAGTTCTTC
CDR3 protein: CSAIPPLSYNEQFF

V gene: TRBV20-1
CDR3 length: 12
J gene: TRBJ2-5
clone size: .
D gene: .
CDR3 DNA: TGCAGTGCTTTGGGGGGAGGAGAGACCCAGTACTTC
CDR3 protein: CSALGGGETQYF

V gene: TRBV29-1
CDR3 length: 14
J gene: TRBJ2-5
clone size: .
D gene: TRBD1
CDR3 DNA: TGCAGCTCCCTGCCGGGACAGGGGATAGAGACCCAGTACTTC
CDR3 protein: CSSLPGQGIETQYF

V gene: TRBV29-1
CDR3 length: 13
J gene: TRBJ2-5
clone size: few
D gene: .
CDR3 DNA: TGCAGCGTGGCCTGGGTTGCCAAAGAGACCCAGTACTTC
CDR3 protein: CSVAWVAKETQYF

V gene: TRBV10-3
CDR3 length: 14
J gene: TRBJ2-1
clone size: .
D gene: .
CDR3 DNA: TGTGCCATCAGCCTAGCGAGTGGCAAGGATGAGCAGTTCTTC
CDR3 protein: CAISLASGKDEQFF

V gene: TRBV7-3
CDR3 length: 14
J gene: TRBJ2-7
clone size: .
D gene: .
CDR3 DNA: TGTGCCAGCAGCTTAAGAAGGGCCGACTACGAGCAGTACTTC
CDR3 protein: CASSLRRADYEQYF

V gene: TRBV7-9
CDR3 length: 12
J gene: TRBJ1-1
clone size: few
D gene: .
CDR3 DNA: TGTGCCAGCAGCTTCCTCGACACTGAAGCTTTCTTT
CDR3 protein: CASSFLDTEAFF

V gene: TRBV27
CDR3 length: 14
J gene: TRBJ1-2
clone size: .
D gene: .
CDR3 DNA: TGTGCCAGCAGTTTATCGGGCCTCTACTATGGCTACACCTTC
CDR3 protein: CASSLSGLYYGYTF

V gene: TRBV10-3
CDR3 length: 14
J gene: TRBJ2-3
clone size: few
D gene: .
CDR3 DNA: TGTGCCTCCCTGGCAGGGGTGAGCACAGATACGCAGTATTTT
CDR3 protein: CASLAGVSTDTQYF

V gene: TRBV4-3
CDR3 length: 16
J gene: TRBJ2-7
clone size: .
D gene: .
CDR3 DNA: TGCGCCAGCAGCCAAGACGGGACGGACAGCCCCTACGAGCAGTACTTC
CDR3 protein: CASSQDGTDSPYEQYF

V gene: TRBV7-9
CDR3 length: 16
J gene: TRBJ1-5
clone size: .
D gene: .
CDR3 DNA: TGTGCCAGCAGCTTCTGGGGGGGCGGCACGGATCAGCCCCAGCATTTT
CDR3 protein: CASSFWGGGTDQPQHF

V gene: TRBV27
CDR3 length: 15
J gene: TRBJ2-3
clone size: .
D gene: TRBD2
CDR3 DNA: TGTGCCAGCTCACTCCTCAGCGGGGTCCTAGATACGCAGTATTTT
CDR3 protein: CASSLLSGVLDTQYF

V gene: TRBV7-9
CDR3 length: 15
J gene: TRBJ1-4
clone size: .
D gene: .
CDR3 DNA: TGTGCCAGCAGCTTAGACGGGCCGACATCTGAAAAACTGTTTTTT
CDR3 protein: CASSLDGPTSEKLFF

V gene: TRBV10-3
CDR3 length: 14
J gene: TRBJ2-7
clone size: few
D gene: TRBD1
CDR3 DNA: TGTGCCATCAGTGATGACAGGGGATACTACGAGCAGTACTTC
CDR3 protein: CAISDDRGYYEQYF

V gene: TRBV9
CDR3 length: 16
J gene: TRBJ2-5
clone size: .
D gene: TRBD2
CDR3 DNA: TGTGCCAGCAGCTCCTTCAGCGGGGGGGCTGAAGAGACCCAGTACTTC
CDR3 protein: CASSSFSGGAEETQYF

V gene: TRBV6-5
CDR3 length: 13
J gene: TRBJ2-7
clone size: few
D gene: .
CDR3 DNA: TGTGCCAGCAGATACGACGTCTCCTACGAGCAGTACTTC
CDR3 protein: CASRYDVSYEQYF